This passage covers 16 T cell receptor beta chains from one sample sequenced in a study of cytomegalovirus exposure and HLA in healthy donors. The PCR contained 60 Vbeta and 13 Jbeta primers. Only in-frame clones appear in the TCRdb table, and some are missing; sequencing was by immunoSEQ multiplex PCR. Of approximately 90,000 clones listed, about 85% are singletons. Sequenced material: PBMCs. These receptors originate from a man between 40 and 49 years old in good health and CMV-seropositive.

The rearrangement links TRBV28 to TRBJ1-2, with 8 bases that match TRBD1. This CDR3 spans 12 amino acids. The trim removed 5 bases at V and 7 bases at J, leaving 3 bases unmatched. Looked up from germline, CDR1 is MDHEN and CDR2 is SYDVKM. The CDR3 DNA reads as TGTGCCAGCAGTACAGGGGGAGGTGGCTACACCTTC. Its protein is CASSTGGGGYTF.

The genes are TRBV27 and TRBJ1-2; 12 positions match TRBD1. Germline lookup yields CDR1 MNHEY and CDR2 SMNVEV (reference sequence). V shed 4 bases and J 3 bases; nucleotides not matched to a gene: 9. This CDR3 has 17 amino acids. The CDR3 DNA follows: TGTGCCAGCAGTTCATACCGGGACAGGGGGCTTGACTATGGCTACACCTTC. This encodes CASSSYRDRGLDYGYTF.

This clone was detected once. The chain is built from TRBV10-3 and TRBJ1-2, with D maybe TRBD1 (6 bases). Trimming left V 2 bases short and J 2 bases short, with 6 bases between. Germline V CDR1 and CDR2: ENHRY, SYGVKD. The CDR3 is 13 amino acids. Written as DNA, the CDR3 is TGTGCCATCAGTGAGACAGGGAACTATGGCTACACCTTC. Amino acids: CAISETGNYGYTF.

This chain joins TRBV9 and TRBJ2-3, with 14 bases fitting TRBD2. The CDR3 runs to 17 residues. Per the germline V gene, CDR1 is SGDLS and CDR2 is YYNGEE. V lost 3 bases to trimming and J lost 2 bases; unmatched junction nucleotides: 5. The CDR3, as DNA: TGTGCCAGCAGCGCCGGACTAGCGGGGGGCCACACAGATACGCAGTATTTT. This sequence encodes CASSAGLAGGHTDTQYF.

The V and J genes are TRBV25-1 and TRBJ2-7, with TRBD1 matching 7 bases. The ends lost 6 bases at V and 2 bases at J; junction bases unmatched: 4. Germline CDR1 reads MGHDK; CDR2 reads SYGVNS. The CDR3 covers 13 residues. In DNA, the CDR3 is TGTGCCAGCAGCCTGACAGGGACCTACGAGCAGTACTTC. Its translation: CASSLTGTYEQYF.

This chain joins TRBV7-6 and TRBJ2-1, with 9 bases matching TRBD2. Germline V gives CDR1 SGHVS, CDR2 FNYEAQ. Trimming at V came to 1 base and at J to 12 bases, leaving 13 bases not matched to a gene. The CDR3 has 16 amino acids. The CDR3 spells CASSLVPGLATMGQFF. In DNA, the CDR3 is TGTGCCAGCAGCTTAGTGCCGGGACTAGCCACAATGGGGCAGTTCTTC.

The chain is built from TRBV5-1 and TRBJ1-2, with 7 bases fitting TRBD1. V lost 0 bases and J lost 6; bases outside the gene matches: 8. Germline loops: CDR1 SGHRS, CDR2 YFSETQ. The CDR3 runs 15 residues. CDR3 in DNA: TGCGCCAGCAGCTTGGGAGGACAGGTCATTGATGGCTACACCTTC. Amino acid sequence: CASSLGGQVIDGYTF.

V is TRBV27 and J is TRBJ2-1; D might be TRBD2 (6 bases). Germline V lookup: CDR1 MNHEY, CDR2 SMNVEV (reference sequence). V was pared by 6 bases and J by 10 bases, with 16 bases between. This CDR3 has 13 residues. The CDR3: CASSYPTGGEQFF. For the CDR3, the DNA is TGTGCCAGCAGCTATCCTACAGGAGGGGAGCAGTTCTTC.

The chain has TRBV7-9 and TRBJ2-7; maybe TRBD1 (6 bases). V was pared by 5 bases and J by 0 bases, with 11 bases between. From germline, CDR1 is SEHNR and CDR2 FQNEAQ (reference sequence). The CDR3 is made up of 14 amino acids. The CDR3 is CASSALDSSYEQYF. Here the CDR3 DNA reads TGTGCCAGCAGCGCCCTGGACAGCTCCTACGAGCAGTACTTC.

The chain recombines TRBV19 with TRBJ1-2, with D tentatively TRBD1 (6 bases). The CDR3 is made up of 14 amino acids. Trimming removed 3 bases at V and 6 bases at J, with 14 bases between. Germline lookup yields CDR1 LNHDA and CDR2 SQIVND (reference sequence). Here the CDR3 reads CASSMGQGTNGYTF. DNA of the CDR3: TGTGCCAGTAGTATGGGTCAGGGGACAAATGGCTACACCTTC.

V usage is TRBV30 and J usage is TRBJ1-5, with D maybe TRBD1 (6 bases). The germline CDR1 and CDR2 sequences are GTSNPN and SVGIG (reference sequence). V was clipped by 0 bases and J by 4 bases, with 13 bases between them. This CDR3 region has 15 residues. CDR3 region: CAWSVQGTANQPQHF. As DNA, the CDR3 is TGTGCCTGGAGTGTACAGGGAACAGCAAATCAGCCCCAGCATTTT. Drawing the rest from reference TRBV30 and TRBJ1-5, the complete variable domain is SQTIHQWPATLVQPVGSPLSLECTVEGTSNPNLYWYRQAAGRGLQLLFYSVGIGQISSEVPQNLSASRPQDRQFILSSKKLLLSDSGFYLCAWSVQGTANQPQHFGDGTRLSIL.

V and J are TRBV18 and TRBJ1-4; TRBD1 matches at 9 bases. CDR1 is KGHSH, CDR2 LQKENI, per germline. Trimming removed 3 bases from V and 1 base from J; junction bases left unmatched: 6. The CDR3 runs 17 residues. CDR3 region: CASSPGQGYGTNEKLFF. CDR3 sequence (DNA): TGTGCCAGCTCACCGGGACAGGGATATGGAACTAATGAAAAACTGTTTTTT.

As DNA, the CDR3 is TGCGCCAGCAGCTTGGTTACTAGCGGGAGCAATGAGCAGTTCTTC. Translated: CASSLVTSGSNEQFF. The V call is TRBV5-1, the J call TRBJ2-1; 11 positions match TRBD2. The CDR3 length is 15 residues. The germline V gene encodes CDR1 SGHRS and CDR2 YFSETQ. Trimming at V came to 0 bases and at J to 6 bases, leaving 2 bases not matched to a gene. Combining the CDR3 with reference TRBV5-1 and TRBJ2-1 gives the whole variable domain KAGVTQTPRYLIKTRGQQVTLSCSPISGHRSVSWYQQTPGQGLQFLFEYFSETQRNKGNFPGRFSGRQFSNSRSEMNVSTLELGDSALYLCASSLVTSGSNEQFFGPGTRLTVL.

V gene TRBV19 combines with J gene TRBJ2-6, with 9 bases matching TRBD1. V lost 6 bases and J lost 0; bases outside the gene matches: 3. CDR1 is LNHDA and CDR2 is SQIVND in the germline V gene (reference sequence). This CDR3 is 16 amino acids long. For the CDR3, the DNA is TGTGCCAGTAGACGGACAGGGGACTCTGGGGCCAACGTCCTGACTTTC. Translated: CASRRTGDSGANVLTF.

J is TRBJ2-7 and V is TRBV5-1; 7 nucleotides align to TRBD1. The CDR3 sequence is 13 residues long. With V trimmed by 4 bases and J by 3 bases, 4 bases remained unmatched. Germline-derived CDR1 and CDR2 are SGHRS and YFSETQ. The DNA of the CDR3 is TGCGCCAGCAGCCCGGGACAGATCTACGAGCAGTACTTC. Its translation: CASSPGQIYEQYF.

The rearrangement joins TRBV11-2 to TRBJ2-7; 8 bases match TRBD1. V dropped 0 bases and J dropped 3; count of bases not matched to a gene: 7. CDR1 is SGHAT, CDR2 FQNNGV, per germline. The CDR3 has 16 residues. The CDR3 is CASSLDRQGKIYEQYF. In nucleotides, the CDR3 is TGTGCCAGCAGCTTAGATCGACAGGGGAAGATCTACGAGCAGTACTTC.